This T cell receptor (beta chain) came from a study of beta chain features in type 1 diabetes. Study at large: Across every sample, roughly 100 million sorted cells were examined in total.

CD45RO/CCR7/CD25/CD127/CD95/CD27 staining was used to isolate CD4+ naive, central memory, regulatory and stem cell-like memory cells by sorting. In the case of this clone: Its antigen is not identified.

Study-wide results and caveats: Any HLA-type effect on TCRB rearrangement remained unresolved here.

Per germline, CDR1 SGHTA and CDR2 FQGNSA. Trimming cost V 7 bases and J 6 bases; bases outside gene matches: 8. This CDR3 contains 14 residues. The sequenced template was cDNA made from the entire isolated RNA. An average of about 3.5 million reads was obtained for naive, central memory and regulatory T cell samples. This table comes from immunoSEQ multiplex PCR, and its TCRdb copy is limited to in-frame clones, with some not included. The data show around 350,000 clones, with approximately 12% seen just once and about 0.018% held by the top ten. The rearrangement uses TRBV7-2 and TRBJ2-2; 7 bases are a match to TRBD1. The sequence was obtained from a man younger than 30 in good health. Material: naive CD4+ T cells from blood. The CDR3 DNA sequence: TGTGCCAGCACCAATACCGACAGGGCCGGGGAGCTGTTTTTT. Translating it yields CASTNTDRAGELFF. Looking up the rest from reference TRBV7-2 and TRBJ2-2 gives the full variable domain: GAGVSQSPSNKVTEKGKDVELRCDPISGHTALYWYRQSLGQGLEFLIYFQGNSAPDKSGLPSDRFSAERTGGSVSTLTIQRTQQEDSAVYLCASTNTDRAGELFFGEGSRLTVL.